This T cell receptor (beta chain) was retrieved from a study of T cell responses to AZD1222 COVID-19 vaccine. The wider study: Some second doses came at about 4 weeks and others at about 12 weeks; these were pooled. Study-wide points: Without day 14 samples, only post-peak T cell repertoires were studied. CD4 TCRs associated with vaccination spanned spike, dominating at 160-218 and 743-854. White British people made up most donors, females outnumbered males, and clonal diversity was possibly underestimated.

As regards this clone: Antigen: not known.

Assay used: immunoSEQ multiplex PCR; TCRdb lists only in-frame clones, some missing. The sample has 120,000 or so clones, 70% to 90% seen once. The CDR3 is 18 residues long. J was trimmed by 0 bases and V by 3 bases; bases with no gene match: 11. In germline, CDR1 is KGHSH, CDR2 LQKENI. The J gene is TRBJ1-5, the V gene TRBV18; 7 bases align to TRBD1. The TCR comes from an adult in good health. Sequencing used peripheral blood, obtained on day 0 of AZD1222 vaccination. CDR3 residues: CASSPKQTTGVSNQPQHF. CDR3 nucleotides: TGTGCCAGCTCACCCAAACAAACCACAGGGGTTAGCAATCAGCCCCAGCATTTT. Filled out from reference TRBV18 and TRBJ1-5, the complete variable domain reads NAGVMQNPRHLVRRRGQEARLRCSPMKGHSHVYWYRQLPEEGLKFMVYLQKENIIDESGMPKERFSAEFPKEGPSILRIQQVVRGDSAAYFCASSPKQTTGVSNQPQHFGDGTRLSIL.